The 21 T cell receptor beta chains given below trace back to one sample, sequenced in a study of molecular identifiers for immune sequencing clone quantification. From the PCR reads, TCRdb called clonotypes with MiXCR, one entry per CDR3 protein. The data contain hundreds of thousands of distinct CDR3 sequences, 25% of them singletons. Material for sequencing was naive CD8+ T cells from blood, with Jurkat cell RNA spiked in. Sample subset: FACS-sorted CD8+CD4-CCR7+CD45RA+ naive T cells. The receptors were sampled from a human donor in good health. Some libraries in this study had Jurkat cell RNA spiked in.

This chain uses TRBV13 with TRBJ1-1; 10 bases are a match to TRBD1. V lost 5 bases and J lost 3; bases outside the gene matches: 6. CDR1 and CDR2 from the germline V gene are PRHDT and FYEKMQ (reference sequence). The CDR3 consists of 15 residues. In DNA, the CDR3 is TGTGCCAGCAGCAGACTGGGACAGGGGTACACTGAAGCTTTCTTT. It translates to CASSRLGQGYTEAFF. Complete variable domain (other parts from reference TRBV13 and TRBJ1-1): AAGVIQSPRHLIKEKRETATLKCYPIPRHDTVYWYQQGPGQDPQFLISFYEKMQSDKGSIPDRFSAQQFSDYHSELNMSSLELGDSALYFCASSRLGQGYTEAFFGQGTRLTVV.

Concerning this clonotype: One end of the junction does not line up with germline, which may come from a read error. The chain links TRBV4-3 to TRBJ1-2; maybe TRBD1 (5 bases). The CDR3 is made up of 16 amino acids. Germline-derived CDR1 and CDR2 are LGHNA and YSLEER. DNA of the CDR3: TGCGCCAGCAGCCAAGGACAGTCCCGCCTAATAGATGGCTACGCCTTC. This codes for CASSQGQSRLIDGYAF.

Comments on this clonotype: One end of the junction does not line up with germline, which may come from a read error. The genes are TRBV6-5 and TRBJ2-2, with no clear D. The CDR3 extends over 16 amino acids. The germline gives CDR1 MNHEY, CDR2 SVGAGI. CDR3 bases: TGTGCCGGCAGTTACTTTACCACCGGGAACACCGGGGAGCTGTTTTTT. Protein product: CAGSYFTTGNTGELFF.

The chain carries TRBV19 and TRBJ1-2, with a tentative D call TRBD1 (5 bases). Germline CDR1 is LNHDA and CDR2 is SQIVND (reference sequence). The CDR3 is 16 residues long. V lost 5 bases and J 5 bases, leaving 21 bases between the germline ends. Here the CDR3 reads CASSYSGTSDRYGYTF. CDR3 nucleotide sequence: TGTGCCAGTAGTTACTCCGGGACCTCAGACCGTTATGGCTACACCTTC.

V and J are TRBV19 and TRBJ2-7; D possibly corresponds to TRBD1 (7 bases). V shed 5 bases and J shed 9 bases, with 23 bases lying between them. The CDR3 contains 15 residues. Germline lookup yields CDR1 LNHDA and CDR2 SQIVND (reference sequence). The CDR3 spells CASSLGGGLPSAQYF. CDR3 DNA: TGTGCCAGTAGTTTAGGAGGGGGCCTGCCCTCCGCGCAGTACTTC.

The table lists this clonotype with a count of one. Because it lacks the conserved phenylalanine or tryptophan at the end, this CDR3 is likely a read error. The chain joins TRBV7-9 to TRBJ2-7; D is unresolved. The V end was cut by 6 bases, the J end by 1 base, with 13 bases between. Germline loops: CDR1 SEHNR, CDR2 FQNEAQ (reference sequence). This CDR3 is 14 amino acids long. The CDR3 is CASRNTESSYEQYY. CDR3 DNA sequence: TGTGCCAGCAGAAACACGGAGTCGTCCTACGAGCAGTACTAC.

This chain links TRBV7-2 with TRBJ2-5; 7 bases fit TRBD1. J was trimmed by 2 bases and V by 5 bases; bases with no gene match: 8. Germline CDR1 and CDR2: SGHTA and FQGNSA. The CDR3 totals 15 residues. The CDR3, as DNA: TGTGCCAGCAGCGCGTGGGACAGAAAACAAGAGACCCAGTACTTC. Protein sequence: CASSAWDRKQETQYF.

This clonotype turned up a few times. The chain couples TRBV6-1 to TRBJ1-3; weak D call: TRBD1 (5 bases). The CDR3 loop spans 17 amino acids. V lost 2 bases, J lost 0 bases, and 14 bases lay in between. Per germline, CDR1 MNHNS and CDR2 SASEGT. The CDR3 region has the DNA TGTGCCAGCAGTGAACGGGTCGGGGCAGTCTCTGGAAACACCATATATTTT. This codes for CASSERVGAVSGNTIYF.

V is TRBV10-3 and J is TRBJ1-5; D possibly corresponds to TRBD1 (5 bases). Germline V gives CDR1 ENHRY, CDR2 SYGVKD. The germline V and J ends were trimmed by 7 bases and 5 bases, with 12 bases remaining between them. The CDR3 is 13 amino acids. The CDR3 bases are TGTGCCATCAATCAGGGTGGGGATCAGCCCCAGCATTTT. Its translation is CAINQGGDQPQHF.

To note about this clonotype: The conserved phenylalanine or tryptophan normally closing the CDR3 is absent here, so this likely arose from a read error. The J gene is TRBJ1-1, the V gene TRBV28; D is undetermined. This CDR3 region has 11 residues. Germline assignment: CDR1 MDHEN and CDR2 SYDVKM. V was cut by 6 bases and J by 4 bases, with 6 bases left in between. The CDR3 nucleotides read TGTGCCAGCAGCGTAGGCACTGAAGCTTTCCTT. Its translation is CASSVGTEAFL.

The J gene is TRBJ1-1, the V gene TRBV6-2 or TRBV6-3, with 7 bases matching TRBD1. Trimming took 6 bases from V and 4 from J; bases not matched to a gene: 5. This CDR3 contains 13 residues. Germline V lookup: CDR1 MNHEY, CDR2 SVGEGT. Here the CDR3 reads CASRTTGSTEAFF. CDR3 in DNA: TGTGCCAGCAGAACGACAGGGAGCACTGAAGCTTTCTTT.

This clonotype was seen just once. The gene calls are TRBV27 and TRBJ1-4; TRBD1 agrees at 8 bases. The V gene's germline CDR1 is MNHEY and CDR2 SMNVEV (reference sequence). This CDR3 comprises 14 residues. V trimming: 5 bases; J trimming: 8 bases; junction bases outside the gene matches: 7. CDR3 sequence reads: CASSAGQGEEKLFF. CDR3 nucleotides: TGTGCCAGCAGTGCCGGACAGGGAGAGGAAAAACTGTTTTTT. Supplemented by reference TRBV27 and TRBJ1-4, the full variable domain reads EAQVTQNPRYLITVTGKKLTVTCSQNMNHEYMSWYRQDPGLGLRQIYYSMNVEVTDKGDVPEGYKVSRKEKRNFPLILESPSPNQTSLYFCASSAGQGEEKLFFGSGTQLSVL.

There are many counts of this clonotype. The chain is built from TRBV4-3 and TRBJ2-1; 8 bases map to TRBD2. This CDR3 is 16 amino acids long. Germline V gene sequence: CDR1 LGHNA, CDR2 YSLEER. The trim removed 0 bases at V and 5 bases at J, leaving 6 bases unmatched. The CDR3 reads CASSQDMAGGHNEQFF. CDR3 in DNA: TGCGCCAGCAGCCAAGATATGGCGGGAGGCCACAATGAGCAGTTCTTC.

The V gene is TRBV19, the J gene TRBJ2-5; no definite D call. This CDR3 region has 14 residues. The V end was cut by 2 bases, the J end by 5 bases, with 12 bases between. Germline V gene data show CDR1 as LNHDA and CDR2 as SQIVND (reference sequence). CDR3 region: CASSIKHALETQYF. The CDR3 nucleotides are TGTGCCAGTAGTATAAAACATGCCTTGGAGACCCAGTACTTC.

This clonotype was detected ten times or more. One end of the junction fails to match germline, which may point to a read error. This chain connects TRBV4-3 to TRBJ2-1; 10 nucleotides agree with TRBD2. The CDR3 has 13 residues. Germline V lookup: CDR1 LGHNA, CDR2 YSLEER. In DNA form, the CDR3 reads TGCGCCAGCAGCCAATTCCCAGGGACTAGCGAGTACTTC. Translated, it gives CASSQFPGTSEYF.

Comment on this clonotype: A read error may explain this, as a much larger clone is one base away. V is TRBV20-1 and J is TRBJ2-3; 7 nucleotides agree with TRBD2. From germline, CDR1 is DFQATT and CDR2 SNEGSKA (reference sequence). This CDR3 contains 14 residues. The CDR3 spells CSARVRGLADTQCF. DNA of the CDR3: TGCAGTGCTAGAGTGCGGGGGTTGGCAGATACGCAGTGTTTT.

Comment on this clonotype: Given the absence of the conserved phenylalanine or tryptophan at the CDR3 end, a read error is likely. V gene TRBV27 combines with J gene TRBJ2-7; TRBD2 is a possible D gene (7 bases). The CDR3 has 15 residues. Germline assignment: CDR1 MNHEY and CDR2 SMNVEV (reference sequence). V lost 5 bases to trimming and J lost 2 bases, with 16 bases between them. This chain's CDR3 is CASSPLGGGAYEQYS. DNA of the CDR3: TGTGCCAGCAGTCCACTAGGGGGGGGCGCCTACGAGCAGTACTCC.

This clonotype has only a few counts. V usage is TRBV2 and J usage is TRBJ2-1; 9 bases are shared with TRBD2. V lost 3 bases, J lost 9 bases, and 9 bases stayed unmatched. Per germline, CDR1 SNHLY and CDR2 FYNNEI. This CDR3 region has 15 residues. CDR3 DNA: TGTGCCAGCAGTGAGTTAGCGGGAGAAGTTGGTGAGCAGTTCTTC. It encodes CASSELAGEVGEQFF.

This clonotype was found many times. V and J are TRBV27 and TRBJ1-1; D gene unclear. Germline values: CDR1 MNHEY, CDR2 SMNVEV (reference sequence). The CDR3 runs 14 residues. The V end lost 4 bases, the J end lost 3 bases, and 12 bases lay between the germline ends. The CDR3 region has the DNA TGTGCCAGCAGTTCAGGAGGTCCGGACACTGAAGCTTTCTTT. It yields the protein CASSSGGPDTEAFF.

This clonotype was found a few times. J is TRBJ1-1 and V is TRBV6-2 or TRBV6-3; the D gene is possibly TRBD1 (5 bases). Germline CDR1 reads MNHEY; CDR2 reads SVGEGT. The germline V and J ends were trimmed by 3 bases and 3 bases, with 14 bases remaining between them. This CDR3 is 15 amino acids long. The CDR3 sequence is CASSYRAGGYTEAFF. DNA for the CDR3: TGTGCCAGCAGTTATCGTGCGGGGGGGTACACTGAAGCTTTCTTT.

The rearrangement uses TRBV28 and TRBJ2-7; no firm D call. CDR1 is MDHEN, CDR2 SYDVKM, per germline. The CDR3 has 17 amino acids. With 1 base removed from V and 3 bases from J, the gap between germline ends came to 19 bases. The CDR3 is CASSLFLVGQPHYEQYF. The CDR3 DNA reads as TGTGCCAGCAGTTTATTTTTGGTTGGGCAGCCCCACTACGAGCAGTACTTC.